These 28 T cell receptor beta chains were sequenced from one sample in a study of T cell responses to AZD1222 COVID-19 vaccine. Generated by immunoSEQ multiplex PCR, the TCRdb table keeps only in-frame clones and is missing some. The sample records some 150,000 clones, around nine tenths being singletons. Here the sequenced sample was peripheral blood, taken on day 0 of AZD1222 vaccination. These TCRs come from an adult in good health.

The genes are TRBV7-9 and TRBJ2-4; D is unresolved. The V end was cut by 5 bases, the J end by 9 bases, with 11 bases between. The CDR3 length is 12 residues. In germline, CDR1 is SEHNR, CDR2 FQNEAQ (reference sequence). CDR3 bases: TGTGCCAGCAGCCTACGGGCCAGCATTCAGTACTTC. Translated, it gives CASSLRASIQYF.

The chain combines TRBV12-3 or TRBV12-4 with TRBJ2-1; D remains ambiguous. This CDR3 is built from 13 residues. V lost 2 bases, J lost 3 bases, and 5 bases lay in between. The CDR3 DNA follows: TGTGCCAGCAGTTTATCCATCTACAATGAGCAGTTCTTC. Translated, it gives CASSLSIYNEQFF.

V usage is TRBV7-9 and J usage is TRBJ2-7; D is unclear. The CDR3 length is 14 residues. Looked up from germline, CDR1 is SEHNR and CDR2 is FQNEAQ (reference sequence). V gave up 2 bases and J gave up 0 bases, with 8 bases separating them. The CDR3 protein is CASSLRVDSYEQYF. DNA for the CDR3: TGTGCCAGCAGCTTACGGGTTGACTCCTACGAGCAGTACTTC.

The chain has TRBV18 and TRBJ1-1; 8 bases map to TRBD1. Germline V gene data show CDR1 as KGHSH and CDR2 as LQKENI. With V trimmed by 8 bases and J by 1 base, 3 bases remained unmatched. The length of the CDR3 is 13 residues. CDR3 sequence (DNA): TGTGCCAGCCGACAGGGGCGGAACACTGAAGCTTTCTTT. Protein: CASRQGRNTEAFF. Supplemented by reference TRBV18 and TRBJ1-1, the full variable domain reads NAGVMQNPRHLVRRRGQEARLRCSPMKGHSHVYWYRQLPEEGLKFMVYLQKENIIDESGMPKERFSAEFPKEGPSILRIQQVVRGDSAAYFCASRQGRNTEAFFGQGTRLTVV.

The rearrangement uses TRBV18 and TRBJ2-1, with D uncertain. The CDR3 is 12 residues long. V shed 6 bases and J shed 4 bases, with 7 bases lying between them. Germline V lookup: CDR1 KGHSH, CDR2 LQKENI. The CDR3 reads CASSGPYNEQFF. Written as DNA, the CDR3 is TGTGCCAGCTCCGGGCCATACAATGAGCAGTTCTTC.

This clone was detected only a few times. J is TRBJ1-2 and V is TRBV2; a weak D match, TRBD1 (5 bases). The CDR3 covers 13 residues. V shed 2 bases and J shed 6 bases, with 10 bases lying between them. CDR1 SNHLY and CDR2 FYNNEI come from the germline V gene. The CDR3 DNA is TGTGCCAGCAGTGAATATGTAGGGGATGGCTACACCTTC. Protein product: CASSEYVGDGYTF.

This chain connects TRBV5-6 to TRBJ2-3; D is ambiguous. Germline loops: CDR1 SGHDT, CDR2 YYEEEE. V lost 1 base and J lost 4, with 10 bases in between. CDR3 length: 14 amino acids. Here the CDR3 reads CASSLMRGPDTQYF. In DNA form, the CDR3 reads TGTGCCAGCAGCTTGATGCGCGGACCAGATACGCAGTATTTT.

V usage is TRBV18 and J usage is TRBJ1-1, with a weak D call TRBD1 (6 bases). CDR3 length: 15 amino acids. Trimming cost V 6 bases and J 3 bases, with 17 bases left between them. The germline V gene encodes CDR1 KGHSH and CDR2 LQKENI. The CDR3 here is CASSPTLGGDTEAFF. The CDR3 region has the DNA TGTGCCAGCTCCCCCACTTTAGGGGGGGACACTGAAGCTTTCTTT.

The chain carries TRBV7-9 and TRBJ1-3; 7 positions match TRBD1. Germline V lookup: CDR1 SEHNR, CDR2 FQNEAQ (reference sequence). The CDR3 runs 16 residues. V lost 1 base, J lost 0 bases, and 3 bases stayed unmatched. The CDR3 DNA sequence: TGTGCCAGCAGCTTAGGACAGGGTAGCTCTGGAAACACCATATATTTT. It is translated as CASSLGQGSSGNTIYF.

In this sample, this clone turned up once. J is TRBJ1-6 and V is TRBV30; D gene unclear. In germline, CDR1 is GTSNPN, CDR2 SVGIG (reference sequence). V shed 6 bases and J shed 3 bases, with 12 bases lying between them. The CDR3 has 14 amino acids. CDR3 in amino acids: CACSREGYNSPLHF. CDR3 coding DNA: TGTGCCTGCTCTAGGGAAGGCTATAATTCACCCCTCCACTTT.

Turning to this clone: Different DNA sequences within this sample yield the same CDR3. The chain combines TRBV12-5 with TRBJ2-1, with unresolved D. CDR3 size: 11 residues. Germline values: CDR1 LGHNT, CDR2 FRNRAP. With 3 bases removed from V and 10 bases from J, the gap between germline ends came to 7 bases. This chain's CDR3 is CASGLGGEQFF. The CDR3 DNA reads TGTGCTAGTGGTTTAGGCGGAGAGCAGTTCTTC.

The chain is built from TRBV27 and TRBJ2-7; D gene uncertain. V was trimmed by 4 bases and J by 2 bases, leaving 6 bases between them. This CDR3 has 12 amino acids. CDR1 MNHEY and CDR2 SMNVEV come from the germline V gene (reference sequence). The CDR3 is CASSSPAYEQYF. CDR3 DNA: TGTGCCAGCAGTTCACCCGCCTACGAGCAGTACTTC.

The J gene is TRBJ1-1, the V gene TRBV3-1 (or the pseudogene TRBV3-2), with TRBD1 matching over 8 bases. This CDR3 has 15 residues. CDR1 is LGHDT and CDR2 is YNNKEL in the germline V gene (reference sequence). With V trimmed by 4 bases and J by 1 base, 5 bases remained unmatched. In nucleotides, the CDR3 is TGTGCCAGCAGCCCAGACAGGGGAGGGAACACTGAAGCTTTCTTT. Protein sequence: CASSPDRGGNTEAFF.

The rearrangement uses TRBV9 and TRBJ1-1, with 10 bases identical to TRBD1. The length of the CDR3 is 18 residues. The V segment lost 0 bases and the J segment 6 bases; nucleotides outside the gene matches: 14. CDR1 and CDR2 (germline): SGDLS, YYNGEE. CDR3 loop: CASSVGATGGIQGAEAFF. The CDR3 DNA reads TGTGCCAGCAGCGTAGGAGCGACAGGGGGCATCCAAGGGGCTGAAGCTTTCTTT.

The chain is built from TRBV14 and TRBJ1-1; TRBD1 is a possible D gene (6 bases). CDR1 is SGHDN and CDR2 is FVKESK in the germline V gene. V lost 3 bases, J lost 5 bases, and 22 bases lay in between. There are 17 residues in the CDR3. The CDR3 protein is CASSHSSIDRTTTEAFF. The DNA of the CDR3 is TGTGCCAGCAGCCATAGTTCTATTGACAGGACCACGACTGAAGCTTTCTTT.

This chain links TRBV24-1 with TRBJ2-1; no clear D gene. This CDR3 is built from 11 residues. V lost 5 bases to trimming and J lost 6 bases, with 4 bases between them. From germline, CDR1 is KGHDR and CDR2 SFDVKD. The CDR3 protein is CATSAFNEQFF. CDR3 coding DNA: TGTGCCACCAGTGCCTTCAATGAGCAGTTCTTC.

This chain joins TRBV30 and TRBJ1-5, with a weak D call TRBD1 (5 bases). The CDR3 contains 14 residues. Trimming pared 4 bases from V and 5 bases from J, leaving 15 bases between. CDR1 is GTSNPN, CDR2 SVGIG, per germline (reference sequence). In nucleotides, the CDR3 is TGTGCCTGGACAACCGGGACCGGGGATCAGCCCCAGCATTTT. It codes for CAWTTGTGDQPQHF.

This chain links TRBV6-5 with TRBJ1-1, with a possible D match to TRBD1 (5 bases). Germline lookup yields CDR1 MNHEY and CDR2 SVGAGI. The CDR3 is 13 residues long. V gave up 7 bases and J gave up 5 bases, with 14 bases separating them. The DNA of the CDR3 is TGTGCCAGCATGACCATAGGGGTTACTGAAGCTTTCTTT. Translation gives CASMTIGVTEAFF.

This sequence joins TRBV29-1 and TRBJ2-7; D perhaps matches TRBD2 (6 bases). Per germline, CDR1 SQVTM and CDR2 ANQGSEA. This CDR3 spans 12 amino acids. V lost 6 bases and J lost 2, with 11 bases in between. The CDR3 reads CSVLSGPYEQYF. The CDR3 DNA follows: TGCAGCGTCCTAAGCGGGCCCTACGAGCAGTACTTC.

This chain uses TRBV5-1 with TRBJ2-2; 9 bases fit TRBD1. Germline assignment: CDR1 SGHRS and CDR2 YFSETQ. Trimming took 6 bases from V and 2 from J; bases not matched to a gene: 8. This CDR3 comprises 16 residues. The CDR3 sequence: CASTQGQGFNTGELFF. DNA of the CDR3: TGCGCCAGCACCCAGGGACAGGGTTTTAACACCGGGGAGCTGTTTTTT.

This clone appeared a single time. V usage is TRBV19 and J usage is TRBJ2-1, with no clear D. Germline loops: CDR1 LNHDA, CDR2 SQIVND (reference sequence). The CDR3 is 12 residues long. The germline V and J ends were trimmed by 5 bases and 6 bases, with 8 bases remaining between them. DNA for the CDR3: TGTGCCAGTAGTCGGACCCCCAATGAGCAGTTCTTC. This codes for CASSRTPNEQFF. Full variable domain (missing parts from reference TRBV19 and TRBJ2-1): DGGITQSPKYLFRKEGQNVTLSCEQNLNHDAMYWYRQDPGQGLRLIYYSQIVNDFQKGDIAEGYSVSREKKESFPLTVTSAQKNPTAFYLCASSRTPNEQFFGPGTRLTVL.

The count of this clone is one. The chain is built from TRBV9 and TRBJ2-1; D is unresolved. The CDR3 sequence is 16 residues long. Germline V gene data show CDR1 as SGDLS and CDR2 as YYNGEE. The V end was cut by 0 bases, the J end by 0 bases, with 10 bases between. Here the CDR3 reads CASSVGGRSSYNEQFF. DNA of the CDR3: TGTGCCAGCAGCGTAGGTGGGCGGAGCTCCTACAATGAGCAGTTCTTC.

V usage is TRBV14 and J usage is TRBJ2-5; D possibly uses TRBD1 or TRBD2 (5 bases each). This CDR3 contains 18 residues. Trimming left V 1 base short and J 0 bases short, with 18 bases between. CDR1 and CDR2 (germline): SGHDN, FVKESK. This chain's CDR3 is CASSQGGSGTYHQETQYF. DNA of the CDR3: TGTGCCAGCAGCCAAGGTGGCTCGGGGACCTACCACCAAGAGACCCAGTACTTC.

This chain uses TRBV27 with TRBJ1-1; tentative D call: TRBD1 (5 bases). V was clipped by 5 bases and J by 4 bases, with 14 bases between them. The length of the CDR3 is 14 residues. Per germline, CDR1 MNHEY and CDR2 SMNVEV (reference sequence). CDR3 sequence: CASSIAGRGTEAFF. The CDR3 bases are TGTGCCAGCAGTATTGCGGGTAGGGGCACTGAAGCTTTCTTT.

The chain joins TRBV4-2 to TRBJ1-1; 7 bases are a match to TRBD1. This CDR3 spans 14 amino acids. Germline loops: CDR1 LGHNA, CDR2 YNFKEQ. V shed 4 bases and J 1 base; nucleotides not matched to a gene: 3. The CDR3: CASSRGQANTEAFF. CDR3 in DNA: TGTGCCAGCAGCCGAGGACAGGCGAACACTGAAGCTTTCTTT.

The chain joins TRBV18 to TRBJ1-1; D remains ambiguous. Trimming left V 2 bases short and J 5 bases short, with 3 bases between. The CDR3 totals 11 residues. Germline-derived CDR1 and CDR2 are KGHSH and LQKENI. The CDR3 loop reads CASSPGTEAFF. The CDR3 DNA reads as TGTGCCAGCTCACCAGGGACTGAAGCTTTCTTT.

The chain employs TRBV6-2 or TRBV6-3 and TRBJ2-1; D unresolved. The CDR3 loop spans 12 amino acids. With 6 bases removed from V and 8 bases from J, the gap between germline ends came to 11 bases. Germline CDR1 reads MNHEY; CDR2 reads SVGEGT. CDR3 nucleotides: TGTGCCAGCAGCCAAAAGTTCGATGAGCAGTTCTTC. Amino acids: CASSQKFDEQFF.

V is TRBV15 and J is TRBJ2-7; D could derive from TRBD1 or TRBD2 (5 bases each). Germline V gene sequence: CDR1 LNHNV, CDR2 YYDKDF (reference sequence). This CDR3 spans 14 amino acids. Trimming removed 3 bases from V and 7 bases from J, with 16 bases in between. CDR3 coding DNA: TGTGCCACCAGCAGTTTGAGGGACGGTGGTGAGCAGTACTTC. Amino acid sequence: CATSSLRDGGEQYF. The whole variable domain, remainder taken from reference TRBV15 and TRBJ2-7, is DAMVIQNPRYQVTQFGKPVTLSCSQTLNHNVMYWYQQKSSQAPKLLFHYYDKDFNNEADTPDNFQSRRPNTSFCFLDIRSPGLGDTAMYLCATSSLRDGGEQYFGPGTRLTVT.